This T cell receptor (beta chain) comes out of a study of PD-1 blockade in classical Hodgkin lymphoma. Study findings and constraints: Individuals initiating nivolumab under 1 year after ASCT were excluded. There was a significant rise in CD4+ TCR diversity by C4D1, with no such rise for CD8+. Reports indicated that newly diagnosed patients had lower baseline TCR diversity than healthy donors did.

A word on this clone: Its antigen is unknown.

The repertoire was sequenced with immunoSEQ multiplex PCR; TCRdb's copy has only in-frame clones and lacks some. Of about 9,700 clones detected, about 80% appear once; the ten largest clones hold less than 5%. There was relapse after autologous stem cell transplantation in every patient, and there was variation in brentuximab vedotin exposure. Using magnetic negative selection, the CD4+ T cells were separated out of thawed PBMCs. V dropped 3 bases and J dropped 6 bases, with 12 bases sitting between them. Germline V lookup: CDR1 SNHLY, CDR2 FYNNEI. The CDR3 length is 14 residues. This sequence was found in a human donor with classical Hodgkin lymphoma. The specimen was CD4+ T cells from blood, collected at baseline. This sequence joins TRBV2 and TRBJ2-1, with D perhaps being TRBD1 or TRBD2 (5 bases each). The CDR3 here is CASSEVFGTNEQFF. The CDR3 region has the DNA TGTGCCAGCAGTGAGGTATTCGGGACCAATGAGCAGTTCTTC.